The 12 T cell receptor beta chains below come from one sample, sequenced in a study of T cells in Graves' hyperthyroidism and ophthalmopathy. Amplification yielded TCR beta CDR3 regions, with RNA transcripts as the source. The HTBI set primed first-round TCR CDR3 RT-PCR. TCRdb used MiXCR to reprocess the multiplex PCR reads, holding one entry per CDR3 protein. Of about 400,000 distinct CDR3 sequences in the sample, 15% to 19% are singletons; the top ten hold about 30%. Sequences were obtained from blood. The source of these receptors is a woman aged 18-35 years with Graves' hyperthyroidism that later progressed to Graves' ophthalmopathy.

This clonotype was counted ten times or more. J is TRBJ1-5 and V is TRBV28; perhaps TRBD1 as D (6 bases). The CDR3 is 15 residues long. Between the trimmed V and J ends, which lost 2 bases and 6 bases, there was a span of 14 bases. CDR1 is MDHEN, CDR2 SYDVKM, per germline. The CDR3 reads CASSLRGGVGQPQHF. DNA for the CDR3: TGTGCCAGCAGTTTAAGAGGGGGTGTCGGTCAGCCCCAGCATTTT. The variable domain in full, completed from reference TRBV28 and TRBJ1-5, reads DVKVTQSSRYLVKRTGEKVFLECVQDMDHENMFWYRQDPGLGLRLIYFSYDVKMKEKGDIPEGYSVSREKKERFSLILESASTNQTSMYLCASSLRGGVGQPQHFGDGTRLSIL.

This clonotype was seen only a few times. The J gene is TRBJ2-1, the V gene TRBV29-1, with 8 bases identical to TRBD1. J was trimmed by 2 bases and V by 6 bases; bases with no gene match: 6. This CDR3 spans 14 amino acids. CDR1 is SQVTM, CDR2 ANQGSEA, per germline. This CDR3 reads CSVTGQGAYNEQFF. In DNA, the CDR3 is TGCAGCGTCACCGGACAGGGTGCCTACAATGAGCAGTTCTTC.

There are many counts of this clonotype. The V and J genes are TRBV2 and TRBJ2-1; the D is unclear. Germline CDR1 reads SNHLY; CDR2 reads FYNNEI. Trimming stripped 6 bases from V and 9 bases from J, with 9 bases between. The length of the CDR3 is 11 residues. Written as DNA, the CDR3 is TGTGCCAGCAGGGGGTGGGGTGAGCAGTTCTTC. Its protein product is CASRGWGEQFF.

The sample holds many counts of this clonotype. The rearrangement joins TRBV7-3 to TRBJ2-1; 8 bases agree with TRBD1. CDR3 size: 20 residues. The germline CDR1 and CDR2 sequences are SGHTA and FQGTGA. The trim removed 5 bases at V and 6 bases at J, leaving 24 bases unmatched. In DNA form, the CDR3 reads TGTGCCAGCAGCGCGAACCCCTCCTGGACAGGGAGGCGAGTTGCCAATGAGCAGTTCTTC. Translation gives CASSANPSWTGRRVANEQFF.

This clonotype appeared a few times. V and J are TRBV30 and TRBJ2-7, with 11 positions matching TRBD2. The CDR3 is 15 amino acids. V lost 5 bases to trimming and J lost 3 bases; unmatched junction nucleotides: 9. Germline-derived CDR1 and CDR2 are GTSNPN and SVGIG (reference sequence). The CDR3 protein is CAWGGGTSGSYEQYF. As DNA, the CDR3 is TGTGCCTGGGGGGGGGGCACTAGCGGGAGCTACGAGCAGTACTTC.

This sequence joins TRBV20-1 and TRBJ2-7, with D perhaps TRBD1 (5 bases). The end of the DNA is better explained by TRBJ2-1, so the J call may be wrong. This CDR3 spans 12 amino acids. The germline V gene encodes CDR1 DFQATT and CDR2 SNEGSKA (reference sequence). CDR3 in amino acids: CSARDDSYEQFF. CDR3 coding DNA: TGCAGTGCTAGAGATGACAGCTACGAGCAGTTCTTC.

CDR3 DNA sequence: TGTGCCAGCAGTTTAACGAATGGCGAGCAGTACTTC. This gives the protein CASSLTNGEQYF. The chain uses TRBV12-3 or TRBV12-4 and TRBJ2-7; D is ambiguous. CDR3 length equals 12 residues. Trimming left V 2 bases short and J 6 bases short, with 8 bases between.

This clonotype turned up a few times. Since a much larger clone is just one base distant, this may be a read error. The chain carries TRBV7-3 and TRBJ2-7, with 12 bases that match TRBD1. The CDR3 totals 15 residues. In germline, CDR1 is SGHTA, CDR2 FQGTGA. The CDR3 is CASTLPGQGAYERYF. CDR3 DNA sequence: TGTGCCAGCACCCTTCCGGGACAGGGGGCCTACGAGCGGTACTTC.

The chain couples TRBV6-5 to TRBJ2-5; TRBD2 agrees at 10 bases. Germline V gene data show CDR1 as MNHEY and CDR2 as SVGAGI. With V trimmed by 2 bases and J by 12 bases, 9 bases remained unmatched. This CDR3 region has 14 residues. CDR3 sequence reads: CASSYGAGGPSEYF. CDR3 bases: TGTGCCAGCAGTTACGGAGCGGGAGGGCCCTCAGAGTACTTC.

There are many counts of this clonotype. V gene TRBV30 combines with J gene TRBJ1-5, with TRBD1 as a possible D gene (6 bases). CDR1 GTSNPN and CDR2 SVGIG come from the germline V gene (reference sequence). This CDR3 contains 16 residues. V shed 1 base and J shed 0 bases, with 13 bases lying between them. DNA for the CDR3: TGTGCCTGGAGTGCCGCTACAGGGAATAGCAATCAGCCCCAGCATTTT. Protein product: CAWSAATGNSNQPQHF.

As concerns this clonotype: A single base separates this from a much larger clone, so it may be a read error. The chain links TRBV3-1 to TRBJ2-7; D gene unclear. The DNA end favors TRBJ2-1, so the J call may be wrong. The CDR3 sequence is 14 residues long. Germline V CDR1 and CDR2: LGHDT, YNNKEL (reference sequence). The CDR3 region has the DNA TGTGCCAGCAGCCAAGATTGGCAGAACTACGAGCAGTTCTTC. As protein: CASSQDWQNYEQFF.

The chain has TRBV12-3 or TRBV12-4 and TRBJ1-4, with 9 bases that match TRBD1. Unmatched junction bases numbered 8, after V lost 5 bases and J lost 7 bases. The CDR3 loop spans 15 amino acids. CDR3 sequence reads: CASSGRQGGAEKLFF. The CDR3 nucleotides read TGTGCCAGCAGTGGTAGACAGGGGGGAGCTGAAAAACTGTTTTTT.